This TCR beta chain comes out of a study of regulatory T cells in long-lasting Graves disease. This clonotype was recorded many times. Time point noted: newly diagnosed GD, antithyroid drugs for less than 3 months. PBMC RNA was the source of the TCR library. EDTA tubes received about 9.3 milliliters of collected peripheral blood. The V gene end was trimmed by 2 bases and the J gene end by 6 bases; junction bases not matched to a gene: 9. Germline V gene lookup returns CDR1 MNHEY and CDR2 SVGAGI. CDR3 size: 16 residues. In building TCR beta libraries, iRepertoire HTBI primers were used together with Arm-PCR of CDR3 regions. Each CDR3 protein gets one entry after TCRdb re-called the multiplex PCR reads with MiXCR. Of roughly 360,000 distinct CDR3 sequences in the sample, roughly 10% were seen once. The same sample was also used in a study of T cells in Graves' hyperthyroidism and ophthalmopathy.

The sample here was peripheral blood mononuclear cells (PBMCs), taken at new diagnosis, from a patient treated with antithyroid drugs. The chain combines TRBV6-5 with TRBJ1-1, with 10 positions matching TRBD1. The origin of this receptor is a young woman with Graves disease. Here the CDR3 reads CASSYTTGTGAAEAFF. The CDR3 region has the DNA TGTGCCAGCAGTTACACGACCGGGACAGGGGCGGCTGAAGCTTTCTTT.